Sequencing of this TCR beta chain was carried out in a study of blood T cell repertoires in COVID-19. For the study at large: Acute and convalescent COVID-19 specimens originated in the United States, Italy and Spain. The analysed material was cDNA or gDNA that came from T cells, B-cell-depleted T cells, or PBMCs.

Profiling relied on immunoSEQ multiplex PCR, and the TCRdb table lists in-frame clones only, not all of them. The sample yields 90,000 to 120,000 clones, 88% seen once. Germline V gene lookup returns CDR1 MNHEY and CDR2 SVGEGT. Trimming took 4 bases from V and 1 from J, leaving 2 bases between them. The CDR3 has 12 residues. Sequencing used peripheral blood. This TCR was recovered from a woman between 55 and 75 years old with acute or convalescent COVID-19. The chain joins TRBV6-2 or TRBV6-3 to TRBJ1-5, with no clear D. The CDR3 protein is CASSLSNQPQHF. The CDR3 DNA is TGTGCCAGCAGTTTAAGCAATCAGCCCCAGCATTTT.